This entry lists 21 T cell receptor beta chains sequenced from one sample in a study of T cells in Graves' hyperthyroidism and ophthalmopathy. The investigators amplified TCR beta CDR3 regions from RNA transcripts. The TCR CDR3 was amplified in a first-round RT-PCR using the HTBI primer set. One entry per CDR3 protein results from TCRdb running MiXCR on the multiplex PCR reads. The table has hundreds of thousands of distinct CDR3 sequences, 35% seen once. Sequenced input: blood. Receptors were obtained from a woman in her 40s with Graves' hyperthyroidism.

This clonotype has a count of ten or more. J is TRBJ2-7 and V is TRBV7-2, with TRBD1 identical over 9 bases. Germline CDR1 reads SGHTA; CDR2 reads FQGNSA. Losses at the gene ends were 5 bases for V and 7 bases for J; bases not matched to a gene: 6. The CDR3 sequence is 13 residues long. The CDR3 sequence: CASSPNRGQEQYF. CDR3 in DNA: TGTGCCAGCAGCCCCAACAGGGGGCAAGAGCAGTACTTC.

The rearrangement uses TRBV7-2 and TRBJ1-2; D may be TRBD1 (6 bases). The CDR3 runs to 15 residues. V dropped 5 bases and J dropped 3 bases, with 16 bases sitting between them. The germline V gene encodes CDR1 SGHTA and CDR2 FQGNSA. The CDR3, as DNA: TGTGCCAGCAGCGAGGGGGGGGCGATTGACTATGGCTACACCTTC. This translates into CASSEGGAIDYGYTF.

This clonotype was seen a handful of times. The rearrangement uses TRBV20-1 and TRBJ1-4; a possible D gene is TRBD1 (5 bases). The CDR3 consists of 14 residues. The germline V gene has CDR1 DFQATT and CDR2 SNEGSKA (reference sequence). V lost 4 bases to trimming and J lost 5 bases, with 14 bases between them. CDR3 DNA sequence: TGCAGTGCTATGGGGCTAGCGGGGAATGAAAAACTGTTTTTT. Its protein is CSAMGLAGNEKLFF.

In DNA form, the CDR3 reads TGCAGTGCTAGTTCTCTTAGCGGGAGGGGGGAGACCCAGTACTTC. This translates into CSASSLSGRGETQYF. The V and J genes are TRBV20-1 and TRBJ2-5, with TRBD2 matching over 11 bases. The trim removed 3 bases at V and 5 bases at J, leaving 8 bases unmatched. The CDR3 contains 15 residues. CDR1 and CDR2 (germline): DFQATT, SNEGSKA (reference sequence).

This clonotype was counted between two and nine times. The chain is built from TRBV6-6 and TRBJ1-1; TRBD1 aligns across 7 bases. Germline V CDR1 and CDR2: MNHNY, SVGAGI (reference sequence). J was trimmed by 4 bases and V by 2 bases; bases with no gene match: 7. The CDR3 is 15 residues long. The CDR3 sequence is CASSYLDRAATEAFF. CDR3 nucleotides: TGTGCCAGCAGTTACCTCGACAGGGCGGCCACTGAAGCTTTCTTT.

V usage is TRBV4-1 and J usage is TRBJ1-2, with D uncertain. V lost 5 bases and J 0 bases, leaving 25 bases between the germline ends. The germline CDR1 and CDR2 sequences are MGHRA and YSYEKL. The CDR3 covers 19 residues. The CDR3 is CASSVPGTWARITNYGYTF. CDR3 nucleotides: TGCGCCAGCAGCGTCCCAGGTACATGGGCCAGAATAACTAACTATGGCTACACCTTC.

Regarding this clonotype: This may be a read error, as it is one base from a much larger clone. No conserved phenylalanine or tryptophan is present at the end of the CDR3, so a read error is the likely explanation. The V and J genes are TRBV7-9 and TRBJ2-7; a possible D gene is TRBD1 (5 bases). Germline assignment: CDR1 SEHNR and CDR2 FQNEAQ (reference sequence). V was trimmed by 11 bases and J by 3 bases, leaving 17 bases between them. This CDR3 comprises 13 residues. This chain's CDR3 is CALGGAHLYEQYL. Here the CDR3 DNA reads TGTGCCCTGGGTGGGGCTCACCTCTACGAGCAGTACCTC.

The V and J genes are TRBV12-3 or TRBV12-4 and TRBJ2-7, with D possibly TRBD2 on 5 matching bases. The V end lost 4 bases, the J end lost 7 bases, and 23 bases lay between the germline ends. This CDR3 comprises 16 residues. The CDR3 protein is CASSYSGDLLTQEQYF. The CDR3 coding sequence is TGTGCCAGCAGTTACTCCGGGGATCTCCTAACGCAGGAGCAGTACTTC.

The J gene is TRBJ2-5, the V gene TRBV20-1, with 9 nucleotides matching TRBD2. The DNA end is more similar to TRBJ2-7, so the J call may be wrong. The V gene's germline CDR1 is DFQATT and CDR2 SNEGSKA (reference sequence). This CDR3 is built from 14 residues. CDR3 in DNA: TGCAGTGCTACTGGAGCGGGGGGCTCCTACGAGCAGTACTTC. This codes for CSATGAGGSYEQYF.

The chain joins TRBV2 to TRBJ1-1; D not certain. The CDR3 covers 14 residues. Germline values: CDR1 SNHLY, CDR2 FYNNEI. The ends were cut back, 0 bases at V and 5 bases at J, with 10 bases in the middle. The CDR3 protein is CASSEAGLWTEAFF. The CDR3 bases are TGTGCCAGCAGTGAAGCTGGGTTATGGACTGAAGCTTTCTTT.

This clonotype was counted a few times. The chain is built from TRBV5-5 and TRBJ2-5; 10 nucleotides line up with TRBD2. The V gene end was trimmed by 4 bases and the J gene end by 3 bases; junction bases not matched to a gene: 15. Per the germline V gene, CDR1 is SGHKS and CDR2 is YYEKEE (reference sequence). The CDR3 runs to 18 residues. This CDR3 reads CASSQDSSGGVGEETQYF. CDR3 nucleotides: TGTGCCAGCAGCCAAGATTCCAGCGGGGGGGTAGGGGAAGAGACCCAGTACTTC.

This clonotype was picked up many times. The CDR3 DNA follows: TGTGCCAGCAGCTTAAACCCCTCGGGGAATCAGCCCCAGCATTTT. Protein: CASSLNPSGNQPQHF. The J gene is TRBJ1-5, the V gene TRBV11-2; D gene unclear. CDR1 and CDR2 from the germline V gene are SGHAT and FQNNGV. V was pared by 2 bases and J by 4 bases, with 12 bases between. The CDR3 covers 15 residues. The full variable domain, its missing parts supplied by reference TRBV11-2 and TRBJ1-5, is EAGVAQSPRYKIIEKRQSVAFWCNPISGHATLYWYQQILGQGPKLLIQFQNNGVVDDSQLPKDRFSAERLKGVDSTLKIQPAKLEDSAVYLCASSLNPSGNQPQHFGDGTRLSIL.

The chain combines TRBV10-2 with TRBJ2-7; TRBD1 is a possible D gene (5 bases). The germline V gene encodes CDR1 WSHSY and CDR2 SAAADI. The length of the CDR3 is 13 residues. The V and J ends lost 7 bases and 3 bases respectively, with 13 bases between them. The DNA of the CDR3 is TGCGCCAGCATGAAGGGGCACCTCTACGAGCAGTACTTC. It encodes CASMKGHLYEQYF.

This clonotype was counted only a few times. V gene TRBV9 combines with J gene TRBJ1-1; no clear D gene. This CDR3 is 15 amino acids long. V was cut by 0 bases and J by 1 base, with 10 bases left in between. CDR1 and CDR2 (germline): SGDLS, YYNGEE. The CDR3 loop reads CASSVGADGNTEAFF. The CDR3 nucleotides are TGTGCCAGCAGCGTAGGGGCCGATGGGAACACTGAAGCTTTCTTT.

This clonotype was observed a handful of times. V gene TRBV25-1 combines with J gene TRBJ1-2, with a possible D match to TRBD1 (5 bases). The V and J ends lost 6 bases and 4 bases respectively, with 30 bases between them. Germline V lookup: CDR1 MGHDK, CDR2 SYGVNS. The CDR3 extends over 19 amino acids. The CDR3 loop is CASSLTGGARAEPPYGYTF. CDR3 sequence (DNA): TGTGCCAGCAGCTTGACGGGAGGGGCGCGTGCGGAACCCCCCTATGGCTACACCTTC.

This chain connects TRBV28 to TRBJ1-1; D gene ambiguous. The V and J ends lost 7 bases and 5 bases respectively, with 17 bases between them. The germline CDR1 and CDR2 sequences are MDHEN and SYDVKM. The CDR3 length is 14 residues. In DNA, the CDR3 is TGTGCCAGCAACTTGGAGGGAGGATGGACTGAAGCTTTCTTT. It yields the protein CASNLEGGWTEAFF. The full variable domain, with the rest looked up from reference TRBV28 and TRBJ1-1, is DVKVTQSSRYLVKRTGEKVFLECVQDMDHENMFWYRQDPGLGLRLIYFSYDVKMKEKGDIPEGYSVSREKKERFSLILESASTNQTSMYLCASNLEGGWTEAFFGQGTRLTVV.

This clonotype was seen a handful of times. CDR3 residues: CASRTQGYSNQPQHF. CDR3 coding DNA: TGTGCCAGCAGAACCCAGGGGTATAGCAATCAGCCCCAGCATTTT. The chain recombines TRBV6-6 with TRBJ1-5; D possibly corresponds to TRBD1 (6 bases). Germline CDR1 MNHNY, CDR2 SVGAGI (reference sequence). V was clipped by 6 bases and J by 0 bases, with 12 bases between them. CDR3 length: 15 residues.

This clonotype was counted a few times. The V and J genes are TRBV2 and TRBJ2-5; D gene unclear. The V gene lost 7 bases and the J gene lost 1 base, with 10 bases spanning the gap. The CDR3 has 13 amino acids. Germline V gives CDR1 SNHLY, CDR2 FYNNEI. This CDR3 is CASKLQSQETQYF. In DNA form, the CDR3 reads TGTGCCAGCAAGTTACAATCCCAAGAGACCCAGTACTTC.

Concerning this clonotype: This may stem from a read error, because a much larger clone lies one nucleotide away. CDR3 residues: CASSFGQGVANVLTF. In DNA, the CDR3 is TGTGCCAGTAGTTTCGGACAGGGTGTGGCCAACGTCCTGACTTTC. V usage is TRBV19 and J usage is TRBJ2-6, with 8 bases matching TRBD1. Per germline, CDR1 LNHDA and CDR2 SQIVND (reference sequence). CDR3 length: 15 amino acids. J was trimmed by 6 bases and V by 5 bases; bases with no gene match: 6.

Ten or more counts support this clonotype. This chain connects TRBV7-2 to TRBJ1-1; D gene unclear. Trimming pared 5 bases from V and 3 bases from J, leaving 16 bases between. Germline CDR1 reads SGHTA; CDR2 reads FQGNSA. The CDR3 loop spans 15 amino acids. The CDR3 DNA reads as TGTGCCAGCAGCCACCCCGCCAAGCGCGACACTGAAGCTTTCTTT. It translates to CASSHPAKRDTEAFF.

This clonotype was picked up many times. The rearrangement joins TRBV5-5 to TRBJ1-2, with TRBD1 matching over 7 bases. The V segment lost 3 bases and the J segment 6 bases; nucleotides outside the gene matches: 20. Germline-derived CDR1 and CDR2 are SGHKS and YYEKEE (reference sequence). The CDR3 length is 18 residues. The DNA of the CDR3 is TGTGCCAGCAGCTCTACCTCAAGGACAGGTGGGATCACGAATGGCTACACCTTC. Its translation is CASSSTSRTGGITNGYTF.